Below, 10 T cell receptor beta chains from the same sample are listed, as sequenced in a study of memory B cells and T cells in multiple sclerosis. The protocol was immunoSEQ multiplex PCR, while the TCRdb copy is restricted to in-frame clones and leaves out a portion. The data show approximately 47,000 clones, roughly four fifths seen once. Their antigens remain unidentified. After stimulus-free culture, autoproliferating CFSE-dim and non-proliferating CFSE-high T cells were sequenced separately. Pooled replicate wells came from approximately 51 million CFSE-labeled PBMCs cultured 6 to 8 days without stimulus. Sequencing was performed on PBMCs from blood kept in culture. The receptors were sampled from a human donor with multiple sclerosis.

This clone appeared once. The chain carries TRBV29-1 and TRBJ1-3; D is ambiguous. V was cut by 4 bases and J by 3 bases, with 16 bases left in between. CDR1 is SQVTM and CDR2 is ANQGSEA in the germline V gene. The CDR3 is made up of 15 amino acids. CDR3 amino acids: CSVADVGGSGNTIYF. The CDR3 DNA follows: TGCAGCGTTGCGGACGTCGGAGGGAGTGGAAACACCATATATTTT.

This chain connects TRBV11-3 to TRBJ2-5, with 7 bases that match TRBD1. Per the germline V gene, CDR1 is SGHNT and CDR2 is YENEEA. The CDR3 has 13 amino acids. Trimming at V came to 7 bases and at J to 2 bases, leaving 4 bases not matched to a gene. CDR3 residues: CASTVRGQETQYF. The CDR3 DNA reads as TGTGCCAGCACGGTCAGGGGGCAAGAGACCCAGTACTTC.

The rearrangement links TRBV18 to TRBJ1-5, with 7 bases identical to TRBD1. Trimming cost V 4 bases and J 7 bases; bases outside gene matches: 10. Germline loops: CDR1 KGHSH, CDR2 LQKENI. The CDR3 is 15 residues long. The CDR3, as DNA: TGTGCCAGCTCACAAGACCAGGGGGTAGGACAGCCCCAGCATTTT. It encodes CASSQDQGVGQPQHF.

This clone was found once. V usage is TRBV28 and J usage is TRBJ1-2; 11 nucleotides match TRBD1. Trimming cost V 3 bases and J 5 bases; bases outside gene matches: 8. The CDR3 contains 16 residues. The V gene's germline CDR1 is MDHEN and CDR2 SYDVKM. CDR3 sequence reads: CASSFRDRGFLYGYTF. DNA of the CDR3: TGTGCCAGCAGTTTCCGGGACAGGGGGTTTCTTTATGGCTACACCTTC.

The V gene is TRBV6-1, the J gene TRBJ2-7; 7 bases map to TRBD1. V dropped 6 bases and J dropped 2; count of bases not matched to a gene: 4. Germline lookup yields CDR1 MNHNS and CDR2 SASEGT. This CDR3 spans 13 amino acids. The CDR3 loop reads CASRTGIAYEQYF. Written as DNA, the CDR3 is TGTGCCAGCAGGACAGGGATCGCCTACGAGCAGTACTTC.

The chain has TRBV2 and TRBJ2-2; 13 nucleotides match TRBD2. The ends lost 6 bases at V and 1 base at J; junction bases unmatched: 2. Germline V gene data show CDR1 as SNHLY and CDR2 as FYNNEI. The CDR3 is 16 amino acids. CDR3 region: CASRRLAGGNTGELFF. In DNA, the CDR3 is TGTGCCAGCAGGAGACTAGCGGGGGGGAACACCGGGGAGCTGTTTTTT. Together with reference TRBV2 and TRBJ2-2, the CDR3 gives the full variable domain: EPEVTQTPSHQVTQMGQEVILRCVPISNHLYFYWYRQILGQKVEFLVSFYNNEISEKSEIFDDQFSVERPDGSNFTLKIRSTKLEDSAMYFCASRRLAGGNTGELFFGEGSRLTVL.

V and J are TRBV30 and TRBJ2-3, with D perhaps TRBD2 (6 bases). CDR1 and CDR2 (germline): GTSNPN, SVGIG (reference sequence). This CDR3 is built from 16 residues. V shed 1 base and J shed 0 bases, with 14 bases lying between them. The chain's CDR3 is CAWSEEGLGSTDTQYF. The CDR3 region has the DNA TGTGCCTGGAGTGAGGAGGGGCTGGGAAGCACAGATACGCAGTATTTT.

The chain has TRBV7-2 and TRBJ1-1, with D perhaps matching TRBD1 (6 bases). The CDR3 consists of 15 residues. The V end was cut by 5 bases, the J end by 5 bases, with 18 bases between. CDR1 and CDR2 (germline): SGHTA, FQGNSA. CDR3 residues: CASSPPPRGGTEAFF. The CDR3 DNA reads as TGTGCCAGCAGCCCCCCACCCAGGGGTGGAACTGAAGCTTTCTTT.

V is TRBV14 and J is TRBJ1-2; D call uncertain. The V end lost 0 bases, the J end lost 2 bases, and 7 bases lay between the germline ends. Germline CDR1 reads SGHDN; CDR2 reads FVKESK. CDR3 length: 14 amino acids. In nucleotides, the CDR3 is TGTGCCAGCAGCCAAGATTCAAAGAACTATGGCTACACCTTC. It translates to CASSQDSKNYGYTF. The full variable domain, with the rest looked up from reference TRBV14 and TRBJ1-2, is EAGVTQFPSHSVIEKGQTVTLRCDPISGHDNLYWYRRVMGKEIKFLLHFVKESKQDESGMPNNRFLAERTGGTYSTLKVQPAELEDSGVYFCASSQDSKNYGYTFGSGTRLTVV.

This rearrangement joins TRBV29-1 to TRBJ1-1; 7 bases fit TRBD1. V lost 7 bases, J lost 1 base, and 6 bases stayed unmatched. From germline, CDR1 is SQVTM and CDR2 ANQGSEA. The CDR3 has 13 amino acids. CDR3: CSASGQPNTEAFF. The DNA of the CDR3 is TGCAGCGCATCGGGACAGCCGAACACTGAAGCTTTCTTT.